Shown below are 18 T cell receptor beta chains from a single sample sequenced in a study of T cell responses to AZD1222 COVID-19 vaccine. Clones were read by immunoSEQ multiplex PCR, and TCRdb kept only the in-frame ones, dropping some. The table lists some 140,000 clones, 75% to 85% of them singletons. Sample: peripheral blood, taken 28 days after the second dose of the MenACWY control vaccine. These receptors were obtained from an adult who received the MenACWY meningococcal vaccine as a control.

The rearrangement links TRBV7-2 to TRBJ1-1, with 7 bases fitting TRBD1. CDR1 and CDR2 (germline): SGHTA, FQGNSA. V was pared by 1 base and J by 0 bases, with 11 bases of the junction left unmatched. The CDR3 has 18 amino acids. Written as DNA, the CDR3 is TGTGCCAGCAGCTTAGTCTTGGGAGGGGACAGTCTGAACACTGAAGCTTTCTTT. It codes for CASSLVLGGDSLNTEAFF.

Note on this clone: The junction does not match germline at one end; this may be a read error. The chain has TRBV7-7 and TRBJ1-3, with 7 bases that match TRBD1. The germline gives CDR1 SSHAT, CDR2 FNYEAQ (reference sequence). The CDR3 contains 16 residues. The CDR3: CASSLGGPSSGNTIYF. DNA of the CDR3: TGTGCTAGCAGCTTAGGGGGCCCCAGCTCTGGAAACACCATATATTTT.

This clone appeared a single time. This rearrangement joins TRBV7-8 to TRBJ1-2; 7 bases map to TRBD1. The CDR3 extends over 16 amino acids. Germline V gene sequence: CDR1 SGHVS, CDR2 FQNEAQ. Trimming removed 5 bases from V and 2 bases from J; junction bases left unmatched: 11. CDR3 region: CASSPRGAGGNYGYTF. In DNA form, the CDR3 reads TGTGCCAGCAGCCCCCGGGGGGCAGGGGGGAACTATGGCTACACCTTC.

This chain links TRBV27 with TRBJ1-1; no clear D. Trimming took 1 base from V and 4 from J, leaving 13 bases between them. The CDR3 spans 15 residues. Germline V CDR1 and CDR2: MNHEY, SMNVEV (reference sequence). The CDR3 spells CASSLYPKGSTEAFF. The CDR3 DNA sequence: TGTGCCAGCAGTTTATATCCCAAAGGGAGCACTGAAGCTTTCTTT.

The chain employs TRBV4-2 and TRBJ2-5; 11 bases agree with TRBD2. Per germline, CDR1 LGHNA and CDR2 YNFKEQ. The CDR3 runs to 20 residues. V dropped 3 bases and J dropped 2; count of bases not matched to a gene: 17. CDR3 coding DNA: TGTGCCAGCAGCCAGAGGGTACTAGCGGGGGACCCGGGGCCACAAGAGACCCAGTACTTC. Translating it yields CASSQRVLAGDPGPQETQYF.

V usage is TRBV14 and J usage is TRBJ1-1; unclear D gene. CDR1 and CDR2 (germline): SGHDN, FVKESK. Deletions cut 4 bases from V and 4 bases from J, with 16 bases between. The CDR3 totals 15 residues. Written as DNA, the CDR3 is TGTGCCAGCAGCCTCTTTGGACCGCTCGGCACTGAAGCTTTCTTT. Its protein is CASSLFGPLGTEAFF. The full variable domain, completed using reference TRBV14 and TRBJ1-1, is EAGVTQFPSHSVIEKGQTVTLRCDPISGHDNLYWYRRVMGKEIKFLLHFVKESKQDESGMPNNRFLAERTGGTYSTLKVQPAELEDSGVYFCASSLFGPLGTEAFFGQGTRLTVV.

J is TRBJ2-5 and V is TRBV5-1, with D tentatively TRBD1 (6 bases). Per the germline V gene, CDR1 is SGHRS and CDR2 is YFSETQ. CDR3 size: 14 residues. The V end was cut by 0 bases, the J end by 5 bases, with 11 bases between. The DNA of the CDR3 is TGCGCCAGCAGCTTGGGACAGGAGAGGGAGACCCAGTACTTC. It specifies CASSLGQERETQYF.

This chain uses TRBV6-2 or TRBV6-3 with TRBJ1-6; tentatively, D is TRBD1 (5 bases). CDR1 is MNHEY and CDR2 is SVGEGT in the germline V gene. The CDR3 consists of 14 residues. The V end was cut by 5 bases, the J end by 7 bases, with 12 bases between. DNA for the CDR3: TGTGCCAGCAGTCAGACAGTTTTGAATTCACCCCTCCACTTT. Its protein is CASSQTVLNSPLHF.

On this clone: One end of the junction is discordant with germline, which a read error may explain. The chain couples TRBV28 to TRBJ2-1, with 10 bases lining up with TRBD2. This CDR3 is 11 amino acids long. Germline loops: CDR1 MDHEN, CDR2 SYDVKM. The CDR3, as DNA: TGCGGCCTAGCGGGGGACAATGAGCAGTTCTTC. This encodes CGLAGDNEQFF. The full variable domain, completed using reference TRBV28 and TRBJ2-1, is DVKVTQSSRYLVKRTGEKVFLECVQDMDHENMFWYRQDPGLGLRLIYFSYDVKMKEKGDIPEGYSVSREKKERFSLILESASTNQTSMYLCGLAGDNEQFFGPGTRLTVL.

The chain couples TRBV19 to TRBJ1-2; maybe TRBD1 (5 bases). The ends were cut back, 5 bases at V and 2 bases at J, with 9 bases in the middle. Germline V gene lookup returns CDR1 LNHDA and CDR2 SQIVND (reference sequence). CDR3 length: 13 residues. The CDR3 reads CASSFDRNYGYTF. CDR3 DNA: TGTGCCAGTAGTTTCGACAGAAACTATGGCTACACCTTC.

The chain links TRBV6-6 to TRBJ1-3, with D perhaps matching TRBD1 (6 bases). Germline V gene sequence: CDR1 MNHNY, CDR2 SVGAGI (reference sequence). This CDR3 contains 15 residues. Trimming removed 4 bases from V and 0 bases from J, with 10 bases in between. CDR3 residues: CASSWGGDSGNTIYF. The CDR3 coding sequence is TGTGCCAGCAGTTGGGGGGGCGACTCTGGAAACACCATATATTTT.

The V call is TRBV14, the J call TRBJ1-6; D unresolved. Trimming stripped 0 bases from V and 0 bases from J, with 12 bases between. This CDR3 has 18 residues. The germline V gene has CDR1 SGHDN and CDR2 FVKESK. CDR3 DNA: TGTGCCAGCAGCCAAGATTGGGCAGAGAGCTCCTATAATTCACCCCTCCACTTT. Translated: CASSQDWAESSYNSPLHF.

This clone was counted once. The gene calls are TRBV7-2 and TRBJ2-2; D remains unclear. Trimming shortened V by 4 bases and J by 1 base, and 4 bases separated the two germline ends. Germline values: CDR1 SGHTA, CDR2 FQGNSA. The CDR3 sequence is 13 residues long. The CDR3, as DNA: TGTGCCAGCAGCTCAGGGAACACCGGGGAGCTGTTTTTT. It is translated as CASSSGNTGELFF.

This clone was found a few times. This chain uses TRBV6-5 with TRBJ1-5, with D hard to call. The ends were cut back, 6 bases at V and 0 bases at J, with 12 bases in the middle. This CDR3 comprises 15 residues. CDR1 and CDR2 (germline): MNHEY, SVGAGI. This chain's CDR3 is CASRIRIYSNQPQHF. For the CDR3, the DNA is TGTGCCAGCAGGATCAGGATTTATAGCAATCAGCCCCAGCATTTT.

Only one count was recorded for this clone. V usage is TRBV18 and J usage is TRBJ1-6, with 7 positions matching TRBD1. The CDR3 runs to 16 residues. Germline V lookup: CDR1 KGHSH, CDR2 LQKENI. The ends lost 5 bases at V and 10 bases at J; junction bases unmatched: 14. CDR3 DNA: TGTGCCAGCTCATCCGACAGGGCCGGTGAAGACTCACCCCTCCACTTT. Its protein is CASSSDRAGEDSPLHF.

V gene TRBV5-1 combines with J gene TRBJ2-2, with D possibly matching TRBD2 (6 bases). V was cut by 4 bases and J by 0 bases, with 13 bases left in between. The CDR3 has 16 amino acids. Germline V gene sequence: CDR1 SGHRS, CDR2 YFSETQ. CDR3 sequence (DNA): TGCGCCAGCAGCGTTTTAGCGGACGCGAACACCGGGGAGCTGTTTTTT. Its protein product is CASSVLADANTGELFF.

V is TRBV24-1 and J is TRBJ2-7, with 7 positions matching TRBD1. CDR1 is KGHDR and CDR2 is SFDVKD in the germline V gene. V lost 9 bases and J lost 4; bases outside the gene matches: 8. This CDR3 has 13 amino acids. The CDR3 sequence: CATAQGSKYEQYF. CDR3 in DNA: TGTGCCACCGCACAGGGGAGCAAATACGAGCAGTACTTC.

The chain employs TRBV7-3 and TRBJ1-6; 7 bases fit TRBD1. This CDR3 region has 15 residues. The V gene end was trimmed by 5 bases and the J gene end by 5 bases; junction bases not matched to a gene: 6. Germline CDR1 is SGHTA and CDR2 is FQGTGA. The CDR3 coding sequence is TGTGCCAGCAGCCTCCACGGGACAGATAATTCACCCCTCCACTTT. Protein product: CASSLHGTDNSPLHF.